Described below is a single T cell receptor beta chain sequence and its context. Its antigen is unidentified. This record belongs to a study of T cell responses to AZD1222 COVID-19 vaccine. General study points: Targeting of unmutated variant regions was reportedly seen in nearly half of spike-specific TCRs. There were repertoire samples only from the period after the peak T cell response. Baseline seropositives among AZD1222 recipients totaled only 5 to 7. Donors skewed white British and female; clonal diversity was possibly underestimated.

The germline CDR1 and CDR2 sequences are MRHNA and SNTAGT. The CDR3 has 14 amino acids. Trimming removed 4 bases from V and 2 bases from J; junction bases left unmatched: 3. Clones were read by immunoSEQ multiplex PCR, and TCRdb kept only the in-frame ones, dropping some. The sample consists of 99,000 or so clones, approximately 92% of them appearing once. The V gene is TRBV6-4, the J gene TRBJ2-3; 7 bases match TRBD1. The sequence was collected from an adult who received the AZD1222 COVID-19 vaccine. The sequences come from peripheral blood, collected 28 days after the second AZD1222 dose. In nucleotides, the CDR3 is TGTGCCAGCAGTGGACAGGGACCCACAGATACGCAGTATTTT. Amino acid sequence: CASSGQGPTDTQYF.